A single sample gave rise to the 9 T cell receptor beta chains below, sequenced in a study of blood T cell repertoires in COVID-19. Only in-frame clones appear in the TCRdb table, and some are missing; sequencing was by immunoSEQ multiplex PCR. Among 200,000 or so clones listed, under 85% were seen once. Material: PBMCs or T cells enriched from blood (not recorded which). These receptors were obtained from a man between 60 and 70 years old who had recovered from COVID-19.

This chain connects TRBV7-9 to TRBJ2-7; 12 bases fit TRBD1. CDR3 length: 15 amino acids. Trimming removed 2 bases from V and 6 bases from J; junction bases left unmatched: 5. From germline, CDR1 is SEHNR and CDR2 FQNEAQ (reference sequence). CDR3 sequence (DNA): TGTGCCAGCAGCTTATTGGGACAGGGGGCGTCCGAGCAGTACTTC. Amino acid sequence: CASSLLGQGASEQYF. The complete variable domain, with remaining parts taken from reference TRBV7-9 and TRBJ2-7, reads DTGVSQNPRHKITKRGQNVTFRCDPISEHNRLYWYRQTLGQGPEFLTYFQNEAQLEKSRLLSDRFSAERPKGSFSTLEIQRTEQGDSAMYLCASSLLGQGASEQYFGPGTRLTVT.

The gene calls are TRBV7-6 and TRBJ2-7; D is perhaps TRBD2 (5 bases). This CDR3 spans 13 amino acids. The V gene's germline CDR1 is SGHVS and CDR2 FNYEAQ. V was shortened by 5 bases and J by 5 bases, with 13 bases between the two germline ends. The CDR3 sequence: CASSRPPGNEQYF. In DNA, the CDR3 is TGTGCCAGCAGCCGACCCCCCGGGAACGAGCAGTACTTC.

The V call is TRBV3-1 (or the pseudogene TRBV3-2), the J call TRBJ2-6; 8 bases are a match to TRBD1. CDR1 LGHDT and CDR2 YNNKEL come from the germline V gene (reference sequence). The junction had 6 bases not matched to a gene; V was cut back by 4 bases and J by 4 bases. CDR3 length equals 16 residues. This CDR3 is CASSPAGQVGANVLTF. In DNA form, the CDR3 reads TGTGCCAGCAGCCCCGCGGGACAGGTGGGGGCCAACGTCCTGACTTTC.

This clone was seen a single time. Different DNA sequences within this sample yield the same CDR3. The gene calls are TRBV5-5 and TRBJ2-3; 8 nucleotides align to TRBD2. CDR1 is SGHKS, CDR2 YYEKEE, per germline (reference sequence). V lost 2 bases and J lost 1; bases outside the gene matches: 0. CDR3 length equals 14 residues. CDR3 bases: TGTGCCAGCAGCTTAGCGGGGGGCACAGATACGCAGTATTTT. Amino acid sequence: CASSLAGGTDTQYF.

V is TRBV4-1 and J is TRBJ2-5; 7 positions agree with TRBD2. This CDR3 spans 15 amino acids. J lost 7 bases, V lost 0 bases, and 8 bases had no gene match. CDR1 MGHRA and CDR2 YSYEKL come from the germline V gene. The CDR3 region is CASSQESGGSATQYF. Here the CDR3 DNA reads TGCGCCAGCAGCCAAGAGTCGGGGGGATCTGCGACCCAGTACTTC.

This chain joins TRBV7-9 and TRBJ2-5; 11 nucleotides line up with TRBD2. From germline, CDR1 is SEHNR and CDR2 FQNEAQ (reference sequence). The CDR3 loop spans 16 amino acids. V was clipped by 5 bases and J by 5 bases; unmatched bases: 10. The CDR3 coding sequence is TGTGCCAGCAGCACCGTAGCGGGGGGGGCTACCGAGACCCAGTACTTC. Translation gives CASSTVAGGATETQYF.

V is TRBV11-3 and J is TRBJ1-1; tentative D call: TRBD1 (5 bases). CDR3 length: 14 residues. Germline loops: CDR1 SGHNT, CDR2 YENEEA. Trimming pared 1 base from V and 5 bases from J, leaving 11 bases between. CDR3 protein: CASSLVQGRTEAFF. The CDR3 DNA follows: TGTGCCAGCAGCTTAGTTCAGGGTCGGACTGAAGCTTTCTTT.

The gene calls are TRBV2 and TRBJ1-4; 8 bases fit TRBD1. Germline CDR1 SNHLY, CDR2 FYNNEI. The V and J ends lost 3 bases and 0 bases, in that order; junction bases with no gene match: 0. This CDR3 spans 15 amino acids. The CDR3 DNA reads as TGTGCCAGCAGTGAGGACAGGGCAACTAATGAAAAACTGTTTTTT. Amino acids: CASSEDRATNEKLFF.

This chain links TRBV19 with TRBJ2-7; 11 bases fit TRBD1. The junction had 3 bases not matched to a gene; V was cut back by 5 bases and J by 6 bases. This CDR3 contains 13 residues. CDR1 is LNHDA, CDR2 SQIVND, per germline (reference sequence). CDR3 sequence: CASSLDRGREQYF. CDR3 sequence (DNA): TGTGCCAGTAGTTTGGACAGGGGGCGCGAGCAGTACTTC.